The 32 T cell receptor beta chains given below trace back to one sample, sequenced in a study of T cell clones after liver transplantation. Method: immunoSEQ multiplex PCR; TCRdb's copy keeps in-frame clones and lacks some. The table has fewer than 65,000 clones, approximately 87% seen once. The starting material was CD8+ T cells from blood, obtained 12 months after liver transplant. The receptors were gathered from a human patient who received a liver transplant. The graft donor may have given rise to some T cells.

CDR3 sequence (DNA): TGTGCCAGCAGCGCAGAGTTGGGTGGCCTGCAAGAAGAGCAGTACTTC. Its translation: CASSAELGGLQEEQYF. V is TRBV9 and J is TRBJ2-7; D is unresolved. CDR1 is SGDLS, CDR2 YYNGEE, per germline. Trimming pared 3 bases from V and 7 bases from J, leaving 23 bases between. CDR3 length: 16 residues.

This clone was observed a few times. V usage is TRBV5-4 and J usage is TRBJ1-1; no clear D gene. The CDR3 spans 12 residues. Trimming removed 2 bases at V and 4 bases at J, with 6 bases between. Germline CDR1 reads SGHNT; CDR2 reads YYREEE (reference sequence). CDR3: CASSLPPTEAFF. The CDR3 DNA is TGTGCCAGCAGCTTACCCCCCACTGAAGCTTTCTTT. Based on the CDR3 plus reference TRBV5-4 and TRBJ1-1, the full variable domain is ETGVTQSPTHLIKTRGQQVTLRCSSQSGHNTVSWYQQALGQGPQFIFQYYREEENGRGNFPPRFSGLQFPNYSSELNVNALELDDSALYLCASSLPPTEAFFGQGTRLTVV.

CDR3 in amino acids: CASHRGNTEAFF. The CDR3 bases are TGTGCCAGCCACAGGGGGAACACTGAAGCTTTCTTT. The rearrangement links TRBV28 to TRBJ1-1, with 7 bases that match TRBD1. Germline-derived CDR1 and CDR2 are MDHEN and SYDVKM. V shed 8 bases and J 1 base; nucleotides not matched to a gene: 1. This CDR3 comprises 12 residues.

The gene calls are TRBV19 and TRBJ2-7; TRBD1 matches at 10 bases. CDR1 is LNHDA and CDR2 is SQIVND in the germline V gene (reference sequence). This CDR3 comprises 16 residues. V dropped 1 base and J dropped 5; count of bases not matched to a gene: 8. The CDR3 spells CASSIVLGQGLNEQYF. The CDR3 DNA reads as TGTGCCAGTAGTATAGTCCTGGGACAGGGGTTAAACGAGCAGTACTTC.

This clone is a singleton in its sample. V gene TRBV5-6 combines with J gene TRBJ1-1, with TRBD1 as a possible D gene (5 bases). This CDR3 is 16 amino acids long. Germline assignment: CDR1 SGHDT and CDR2 YYEEEE. V lost 2 bases, J lost 4 bases, and 18 bases lay in between. CDR3 sequence: CASSLQHGGFGTEAFF. CDR3 in DNA: TGTGCCAGCAGCTTACAACATGGGGGGTTCGGCACTGAAGCTTTCTTT.

This chain joins TRBV28 and TRBJ2-7, with D hard to call. Looked up from germline, CDR1 is MDHEN and CDR2 is SYDVKM. CDR3 length equals 14 residues. Trimming took 6 bases from V and 4 from J, leaving 16 bases between them. The CDR3: CASSPLRAPYEQYF. The DNA of the CDR3 is TGTGCCAGCAGCCCTCTCCGGGCCCCATACGAGCAGTACTTC.

The chain combines TRBV19 with TRBJ1-1, with a tentative D call TRBD1 (5 bases). The length of the CDR3 is 13 residues. Germline V gene data show CDR1 as LNHDA and CDR2 as SQIVND (reference sequence). Trimming removed 5 bases at V and 5 bases at J, with 12 bases between. The CDR3 DNA is TGTGCCAGTAGTCCCTGGGGGGGGACTGAAGCTTTCTTT. Translation gives CASSPWGGTEAFF.

The gene calls are TRBV7-9 and TRBJ2-3; 11 bases are shared with TRBD2. Trimming took 3 bases from V and 2 from J; bases not matched to a gene: 4. Germline V gene lookup returns CDR1 SEHNR and CDR2 FQNEAQ (reference sequence). The CDR3 length is 16 residues. CDR3 amino acids: CASSLGLADFTDTQYF. Written as DNA, the CDR3 is TGTGCCAGCAGCTTGGGACTAGCGGATTTCACAGATACGCAGTATTTT. Using reference TRBV7-9 and TRBJ2-3 for the parts outside the CDR3, the full variable domain is DTGVSQNPRHKITKRGQNVTFRCDPISEHNRLYWYRQTLGQGPEFLTYFQNEAQLEKSRLLSDRFSAERPKGSFSTLEIQRTEQGDSAMYLCASSLGLADFTDTQYFGPGTRLTVL.

J is TRBJ2-1 and V is TRBV15; TRBD2 aligns across 7 bases. Germline V gene sequence: CDR1 LNHNV, CDR2 YYDKDF (reference sequence). V was pared by 6 bases and J by 1 base, with 9 bases of the junction left unmatched. The CDR3 is 16 residues long. The CDR3 sequence is CATSPLARGSYNEQFF. DNA of the CDR3: TGTGCCACCAGTCCACTAGCGAGAGGTTCCTACAATGAGCAGTTCTTC.

The chain carries TRBV6-1 and TRBJ1-1; TRBD1 agrees at 7 bases. V lost 2 bases, J lost 6 bases, and 9 bases stayed unmatched. Looked up from germline, CDR1 is MNHNS and CDR2 is SASEGT. There are 15 residues in the CDR3. This CDR3 is CASSERTGYSAEAFF. CDR3 DNA sequence: TGTGCCAGCAGTGAAAGGACAGGCTACAGCGCTGAAGCTTTCTTT.

The rearrangement uses TRBV7-9 and TRBJ2-6; D may be TRBD1 (6 bases). V was cut by 4 bases and J by 2 bases, with 12 bases left in between. The CDR3 loop spans 16 amino acids. CDR1 and CDR2 from the germline V gene are SEHNR and FQNEAQ (reference sequence). The chain's CDR3 is CASSSDQGPGANVLTF. The CDR3 nucleotides read TGTGCCAGCAGCTCAGATCAGGGGCCTGGGGCCAACGTCCTGACTTTC. The full variable domain, completed using reference TRBV7-9 and TRBJ2-6, is DTGVSQNPRHKITKRGQNVTFRCDPISEHNRLYWYRQTLGQGPEFLTYFQNEAQLEKSRLLSDRFSAERPKGSFSTLEIQRTEQGDSAMYLCASSSDQGPGANVLTFGAGSRLTVL.

The rearrangement links TRBV5-4 to TRBJ1-2, with TRBD1 as a possible D gene (5 bases). CDR1 and CDR2 from the germline V gene are SGHNT and YYREEE (reference sequence). The V end was cut by 4 bases, the J end by 8 bases, with 18 bases between. The CDR3 runs 14 residues. The DNA for the CDR3 is TGTGCCAGCAGCCAAGGGACCGACTACGAGGGCTACACCTTC. It codes for CASSQGTDYEGYTF.

The chain combines TRBV27 with TRBJ1-5; weak D call: TRBD1 (5 bases). Germline assignment: CDR1 MNHEY and CDR2 SMNVEV (reference sequence). The CDR3 runs 15 residues. Trimming shortened V by 0 bases and J by 3 bases, and 9 bases separated the two germline ends. CDR3 sequence: CASSLSRDPNQPQHF. The DNA for the CDR3 is TGTGCCAGCAGTTTATCGAGGGACCCCAATCAGCCCCAGCATTTT.

This clone was seen a few times. The rearrangement uses TRBV18 and TRBJ2-3; 9 bases line up with TRBD2. CDR3 size: 17 residues. Trimming took 3 bases from V and 4 from J; bases not matched to a gene: 11. Germline V lookup: CDR1 KGHSH, CDR2 LQKENI. As DNA, the CDR3 is TGTGCCAGCTCACCGGACTCGCTCGGCGGGAGGGCAGATACGCAGTATTTT. Amino acids: CASSPDSLGGRADTQYF.

The chain links TRBV27 to TRBJ1-1, with 8 positions matching TRBD1. The CDR3 is made up of 18 amino acids. CDR1 MNHEY and CDR2 SMNVEV come from the germline V gene (reference sequence). V lost 5 bases and J lost 0; bases outside the gene matches: 14. The CDR3 sequence is CASSPLLGQGAMNTEAFF. For the CDR3, the DNA is TGTGCCAGCAGTCCCTTACTGGGGCAGGGGGCAATGAACACTGAAGCTTTCTTT.

This clone was seen just once. The junction departs from the called germline gene at one end, perhaps through a read error. The chain couples TRBV11-2 to TRBJ2-3, with unresolved D. The CDR3 consists of 9 residues. Germline CDR1 SGHAT, CDR2 FQNNGV. The CDR3 region has the DNA TGTGCCAGCAGCCCCCAATGGTCTTTT. Its protein product is CASSPQWSF. Drawing the rest from reference TRBV11-2 and TRBJ2-3, the complete variable domain is EAGVAQSPRYKIIEKRQSVAFWCNPISGHATLYWYQQILGQGPKLLIQFQNNGVVDDSQLPKDRFSAERLKGVDSTLKIQPAKLEDSAVYLCASSPQWSFGPGTRLTVL.

The chain uses TRBV4-1 and TRBJ2-7, with TRBD2 matching 12 bases. J lost 6 bases, V lost 6 bases, and 12 bases had no gene match. Per the germline V gene, CDR1 is MGHRA and CDR2 is YSYEKL. The CDR3 contains 16 residues. DNA of the CDR3: TGCGCCAGCAGTCAAACTAGCGGGAGGATAAGGGGCGAGCAGTACTTC. This sequence encodes CASSQTSGRIRGEQYF.

This chain connects TRBV5-1 to TRBJ2-6; D ambiguous. Germline CDR1 SGHRS, CDR2 YFSETQ. Trimming shortened V by 1 base and J by 1 base, and 12 bases separated the two germline ends. The CDR3 sequence is 17 residues long. The chain's CDR3 is CASSLNDAASGANVLTF. The CDR3 DNA is TGCGCCAGCAGCTTGAATGACGCGGCGTCTGGGGCCAACGTCCTGACTTTC.

The chain joins TRBV5-4 to TRBJ2-1, with D unclear. Trimming took 3 bases from V and 0 from J, leaving 10 bases between them. The germline gives CDR1 SGHNT, CDR2 YYREEE (reference sequence). The CDR3 is made up of 15 amino acids. The CDR3 loop reads CASSSERSSYNEQFF. The CDR3 coding sequence is TGTGCCAGCAGCTCGGAAAGGTCCTCCTACAATGAGCAGTTCTTC.

J is TRBJ2-7 and V is TRBV27; TRBD1 or TRBD2 may be the D gene (6 bases each). Trimming removed 2 bases from V and 3 bases from J, with 11 bases in between. The CDR3 is made up of 14 amino acids. Per the germline V gene, CDR1 is MNHEY and CDR2 is SMNVEV (reference sequence). The CDR3 spells CASSLQGGIYEQYF. The CDR3 bases are TGTGCCAGCAGTTTACAAGGGGGGATCTACGAGCAGTACTTC.

The genes are TRBV29-1 and TRBJ2-7; D not certain. CDR1 SQVTM and CDR2 ANQGSEA come from the germline V gene. Trimming took off 4 bases at V and 2 bases at J, with 6 bases between the two ends. This CDR3 spans 11 amino acids. The CDR3, as DNA: TGCAGCGTTGGGGGTACCTACGAGCAGTACTTC. Its translation: CSVGGTYEQYF.

This sequence joins TRBV28 and TRBJ2-5; D possibly corresponds to TRBD1 (6 bases). Germline lookup yields CDR1 MDHEN and CDR2 SYDVKM. This CDR3 has 15 amino acids. Between the trimmed V and J ends, which lost 7 bases and 5 bases, there was a span of 20 bases. DNA of the CDR3: TGTGCCAGCACCGATAGCCTTACCCAGGGGGAGACCCAGTACTTC. Protein: CASTDSLTQGETQYF.

This sequence joins TRBV19 and TRBJ1-1; the D is unclear. Germline CDR1 is LNHDA and CDR2 is SQIVND (reference sequence). The germline V and J ends were trimmed by 7 bases and 11 bases, with 26 bases remaining between them. This CDR3 has 15 amino acids. CDR3 protein: CASNPRLASPLGAFF. The CDR3 DNA reads as TGTGCCAGTAATCCACGGCTCGCCTCCCCTCTTGGGGCTTTCTTT.

V and J are TRBV7-2 and TRBJ2-3; no clear D. V gave up 0 bases and J gave up 1 base, with 5 bases separating them. The CDR3 has 14 amino acids. CDR1 is SGHTA and CDR2 is FQGNSA in the germline V gene. CDR3 protein: CASSLALGTDTQYF. As DNA, the CDR3 is TGTGCCAGCAGCTTAGCCCTGGGCACAGATACGCAGTATTTT.

The chain combines TRBV11-2 with TRBJ1-3; D is possibly TRBD1 (5 bases). The CDR3 runs 18 residues. V lost 6 bases, J lost 0 bases, and 21 bases lay in between. The germline V gene has CDR1 SGHAT and CDR2 FQNNGV. CDR3 sequence reads: CASSYKIYDRSSGNTIYF. CDR3 coding DNA: TGTGCCAGCAGTTATAAGATATACGACAGAAGCTCTGGAAACACCATATATTTT.

A remark on this clone: One end of the junction is discordant with germline, which a read error may explain. The CDR3 protein is CASSLPASGSYDEQFF. The CDR3, as DNA: TGTGCCAGCAGCTTACCCGCCAGCGGGAGCTACGATGAGCAGTTCTTC. V usage is TRBV7-2 and J usage is TRBJ2-1; 8 bases fit TRBD2. Germline CDR1 reads SGHTA; CDR2 reads FQGNSA. The CDR3 is 16 amino acids.

V usage is TRBV27 and J usage is TRBJ1-1; no definite D call. V lost 2 bases and J 0 bases, leaving 4 bases between the germline ends. CDR3 size: 13 residues. Germline CDR1 and CDR2: MNHEY and SMNVEV (reference sequence). CDR3 region: CASSLGMNTEAFF. CDR3 nucleotides: TGTGCCAGCAGTTTAGGCATGAACACTGAAGCTTTCTTT.

The chain has TRBV18 and TRBJ2-1; D might be TRBD1 (5 bases). CDR1 and CDR2 (germline): KGHSH, LQKENI. The CDR3 contains 16 residues. Trimming shortened V by 1 base and J by 7 bases, and 17 bases separated the two germline ends. The CDR3 nucleotides are TGTGCCAGCTCACCACTAGCTCCGGTGGGGCCTAATGAGCAGTTCTTC. It is translated as CASSPLAPVGPNEQFF.

The CDR3 here is CASSQDGGSLYGYTF. The CDR3 DNA is TGTGCCAGCAGCCAAGATGGGGGGAGCCTCTATGGCTACACCTTC. V and J are TRBV4-2 and TRBJ1-2, with a weak D call TRBD1 (5 bases). V lost 0 bases, J lost 4 bases, and 12 bases lay in between. CDR1 LGHNA and CDR2 YNFKEQ come from the germline V gene. The length of the CDR3 is 15 residues.

The rearrangement links TRBV28 to TRBJ2-3; D is undetermined. The CDR3 covers 14 residues. In germline, CDR1 is MDHEN, CDR2 SYDVKM. V was trimmed by 6 bases and J by 0 bases, leaving 10 bases between them. The CDR3 here is CASSPQDSTDTQYF. The CDR3 nucleotides are TGTGCCAGCAGCCCCCAAGACAGCACAGATACGCAGTATTTT. Variable domain in full (rest from reference TRBV28 and TRBJ2-3): DVKVTQSSRYLVKRTGEKVFLECVQDMDHENMFWYRQDPGLGLRLIYFSYDVKMKEKGDIPEGYSVSREKKERFSLILESASTNQTSMYLCASSPQDSTDTQYFGPGTRLTVL.

This chain connects TRBV27 to TRBJ1-1, with a tentative D call TRBD1 (5 bases). The CDR3 consists of 14 residues. Germline-derived CDR1 and CDR2 are MNHEY and SMNVEV (reference sequence). V lost 3 bases and J lost 0, with 8 bases in between. The CDR3 is CASSFLGVNTEAFF. The CDR3 bases are TGTGCCAGCAGTTTTTTGGGGGTGAACACTGAAGCTTTCTTT.

The chain recombines TRBV9 with TRBJ2-1; possibly TRBD1 for D (5 bases). The CDR3 covers 15 residues. Deletions cut 4 bases from V and 2 bases from J, with 13 bases between. CDR1 and CDR2 from the germline V gene are SGDLS and YYNGEE. CDR3 coding DNA: TGTGCCAGCAGCCCCCTCCAGGGCCCCTACAATGAGCAGTTCTTC. Its translation: CASSPLQGPYNEQFF.